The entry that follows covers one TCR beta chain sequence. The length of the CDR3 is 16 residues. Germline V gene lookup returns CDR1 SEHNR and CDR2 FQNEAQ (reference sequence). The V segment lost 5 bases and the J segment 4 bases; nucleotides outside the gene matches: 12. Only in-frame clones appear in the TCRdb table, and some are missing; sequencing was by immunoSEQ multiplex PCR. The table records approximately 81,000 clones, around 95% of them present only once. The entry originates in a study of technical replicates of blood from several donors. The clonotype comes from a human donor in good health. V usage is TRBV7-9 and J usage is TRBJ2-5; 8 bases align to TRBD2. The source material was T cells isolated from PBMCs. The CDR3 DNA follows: TGTGCCAGCAGCGCGATAGCGGGGCAAACGGGAGAGACCCAGTACTTC. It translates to CASSAIAGQTGETQYF.